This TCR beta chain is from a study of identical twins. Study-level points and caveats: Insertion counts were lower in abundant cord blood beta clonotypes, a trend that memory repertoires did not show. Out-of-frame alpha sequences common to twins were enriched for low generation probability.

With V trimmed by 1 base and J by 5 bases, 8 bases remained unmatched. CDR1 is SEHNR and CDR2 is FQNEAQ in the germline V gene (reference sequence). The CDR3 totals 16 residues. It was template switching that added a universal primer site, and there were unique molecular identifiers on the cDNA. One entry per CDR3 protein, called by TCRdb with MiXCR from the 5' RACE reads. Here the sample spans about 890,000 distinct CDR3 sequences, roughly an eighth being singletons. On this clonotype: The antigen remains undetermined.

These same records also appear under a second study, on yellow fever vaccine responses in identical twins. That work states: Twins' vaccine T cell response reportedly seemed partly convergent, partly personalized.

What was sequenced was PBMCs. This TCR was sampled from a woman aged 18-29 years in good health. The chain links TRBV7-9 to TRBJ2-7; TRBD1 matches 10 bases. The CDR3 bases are TGTGCCAGCAGCTTAGGGTCCGGGACAGGGGATCACGAGCAGTACTTC. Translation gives CASSLGSGTGDHEQYF.